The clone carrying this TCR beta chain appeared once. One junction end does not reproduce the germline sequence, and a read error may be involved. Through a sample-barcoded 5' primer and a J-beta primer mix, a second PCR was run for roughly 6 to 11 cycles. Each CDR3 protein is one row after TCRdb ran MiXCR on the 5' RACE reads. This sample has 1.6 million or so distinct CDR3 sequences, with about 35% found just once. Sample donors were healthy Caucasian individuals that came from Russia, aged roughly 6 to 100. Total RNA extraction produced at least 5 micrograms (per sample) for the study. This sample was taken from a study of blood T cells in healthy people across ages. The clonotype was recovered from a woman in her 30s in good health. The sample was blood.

In DNA form, the CDR3 reads TGTGCCGGCAGTGACCCCGGATTGCCGTACGAGCAGTACTTC. This codes for CAGSDPGLPYEQYF. The chain links TRBV28 to TRBJ2-7; D unresolved. This CDR3 region has 14 residues. Germline CDR1 reads MDHEN; CDR2 reads SYDVKM.